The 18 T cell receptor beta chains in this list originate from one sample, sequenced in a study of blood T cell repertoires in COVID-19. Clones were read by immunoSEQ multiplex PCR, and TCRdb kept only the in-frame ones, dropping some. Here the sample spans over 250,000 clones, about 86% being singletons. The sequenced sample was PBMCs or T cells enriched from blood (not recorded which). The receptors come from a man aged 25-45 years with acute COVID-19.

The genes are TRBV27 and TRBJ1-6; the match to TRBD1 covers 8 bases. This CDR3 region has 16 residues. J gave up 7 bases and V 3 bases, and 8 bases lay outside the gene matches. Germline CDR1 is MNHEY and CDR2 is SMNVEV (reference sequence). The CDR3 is CASSLNPSGGNSPLHF. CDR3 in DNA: TGTGCCAGCAGTTTGAATCCTTCAGGGGGCAATTCACCCCTCCACTTT.

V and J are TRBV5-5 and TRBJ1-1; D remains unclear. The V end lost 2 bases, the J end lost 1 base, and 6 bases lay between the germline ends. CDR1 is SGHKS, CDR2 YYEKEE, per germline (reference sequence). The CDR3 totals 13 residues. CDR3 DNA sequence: TGTGCCAGCAGCTTTAGTACGAACACTGAAGCTTTCTTT. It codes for CASSFSTNTEAFF.

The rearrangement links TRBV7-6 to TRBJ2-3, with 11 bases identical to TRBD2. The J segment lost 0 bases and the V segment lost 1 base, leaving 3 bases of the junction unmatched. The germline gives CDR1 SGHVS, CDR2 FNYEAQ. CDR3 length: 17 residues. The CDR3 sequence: CASSLGLAGLSTDTQYF. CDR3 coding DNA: TGTGCCAGCAGCTTAGGACTAGCGGGACTAAGCACAGATACGCAGTATTTT.

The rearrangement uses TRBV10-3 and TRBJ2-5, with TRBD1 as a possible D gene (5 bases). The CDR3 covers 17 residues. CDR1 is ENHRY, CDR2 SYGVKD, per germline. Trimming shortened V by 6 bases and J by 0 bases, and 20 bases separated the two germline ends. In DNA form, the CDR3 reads TGTGCCATCAGCCAGGCAGGGATTTACCTGTACCAAGAGACCCAGTACTTC. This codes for CAISQAGIYLYQETQYF.

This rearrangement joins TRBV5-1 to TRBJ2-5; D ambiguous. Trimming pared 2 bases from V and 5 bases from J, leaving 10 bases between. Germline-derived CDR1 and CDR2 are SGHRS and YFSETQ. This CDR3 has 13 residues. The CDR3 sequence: CASSLGSGETQYF. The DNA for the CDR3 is TGCGCCAGCAGCTTAGGATCGGGTGAGACCCAGTACTTC. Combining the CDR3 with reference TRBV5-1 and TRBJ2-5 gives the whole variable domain KAGVTQTPRYLIKTRGQQVTLSCSPISGHRSVSWYQQTPGQGLQFLFEYFSETQRNKGNFPGRFSGRQFSNSRSEMNVSTLELGDSALYLCASSLGSGETQYFGPGTRLLVL.

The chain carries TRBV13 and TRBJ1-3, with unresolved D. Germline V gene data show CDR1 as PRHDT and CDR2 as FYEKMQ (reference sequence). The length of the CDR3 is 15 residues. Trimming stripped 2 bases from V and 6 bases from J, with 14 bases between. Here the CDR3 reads CASSLRWSLENTIYF. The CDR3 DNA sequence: TGTGCCAGCAGCTTAAGGTGGAGTCTGGAAAACACCATATATTTT.

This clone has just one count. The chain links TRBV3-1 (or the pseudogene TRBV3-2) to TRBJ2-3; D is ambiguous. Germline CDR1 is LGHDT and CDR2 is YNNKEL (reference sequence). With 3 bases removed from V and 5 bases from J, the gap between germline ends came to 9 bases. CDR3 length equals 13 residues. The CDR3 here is CASSHSQLDTQYF. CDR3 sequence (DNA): TGTGCCAGCAGCCACTCCCAGTTAGATACGCAGTATTTT.

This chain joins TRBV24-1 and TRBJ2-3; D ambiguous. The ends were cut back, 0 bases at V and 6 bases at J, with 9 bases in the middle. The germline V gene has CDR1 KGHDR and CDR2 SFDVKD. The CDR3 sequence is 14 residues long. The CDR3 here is CATSDLVAADTQYF. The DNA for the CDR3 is TGTGCCACCAGTGATTTGGTCGCCGCGGATACGCAGTATTTT.

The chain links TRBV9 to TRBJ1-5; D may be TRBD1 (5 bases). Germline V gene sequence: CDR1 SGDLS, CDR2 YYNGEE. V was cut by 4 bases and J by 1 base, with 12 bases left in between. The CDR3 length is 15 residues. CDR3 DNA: TGTGCCAGCAGCCTCAGGGATGGGAGCAATCAGCCCCAGCATTTT. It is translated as CASSLRDGSNQPQHF.

The CDR3 region is CASSLGTGIDYGYTF. The CDR3 bases are TGTGCCAGCAGCTTAGGGACAGGGATCGACTATGGCTACACCTTC. The chain is built from TRBV11-3 and TRBJ1-2; TRBD1 aligns across 8 bases. From germline, CDR1 is SGHNT and CDR2 YENEEA. The CDR3 is 15 residues long. Trimming took 1 base from V and 3 from J; bases not matched to a gene: 4.

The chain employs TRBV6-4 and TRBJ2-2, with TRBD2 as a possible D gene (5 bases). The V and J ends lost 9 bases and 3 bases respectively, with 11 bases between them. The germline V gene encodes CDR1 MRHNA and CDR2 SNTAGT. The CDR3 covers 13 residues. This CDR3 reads CASSAVDTGELFF. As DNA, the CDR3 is TGTGCCAGTTCAGCGGTAGACACCGGGGAGCTGTTTTTT.

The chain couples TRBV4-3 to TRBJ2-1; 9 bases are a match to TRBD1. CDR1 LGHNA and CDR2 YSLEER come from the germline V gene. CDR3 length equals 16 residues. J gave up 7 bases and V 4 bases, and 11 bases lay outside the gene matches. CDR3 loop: CASSPNFGQGWNEQFF. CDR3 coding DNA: TGCGCCAGCAGCCCTAATTTTGGACAGGGGTGGAATGAGCAGTTCTTC.

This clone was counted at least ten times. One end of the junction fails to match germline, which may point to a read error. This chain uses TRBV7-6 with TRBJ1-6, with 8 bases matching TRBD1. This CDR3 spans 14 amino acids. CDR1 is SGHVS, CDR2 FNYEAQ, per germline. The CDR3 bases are TGTGCCAGCAGCCCTGCGGGACAGGCGCATCCTCAGACTTTT. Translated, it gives CASSPAGQAHPQTF. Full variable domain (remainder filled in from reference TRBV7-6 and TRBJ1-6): GAGVSQSPRYKVTKRGQDVALRCDPISGHVSLYWYRQALGQGPEFLTYFNYEAQQDKSGLPNDRFSAERPEGSISTLTIQRTEQRDSAMYRCASSPAGQAHPQTFGNGTRLTVT.

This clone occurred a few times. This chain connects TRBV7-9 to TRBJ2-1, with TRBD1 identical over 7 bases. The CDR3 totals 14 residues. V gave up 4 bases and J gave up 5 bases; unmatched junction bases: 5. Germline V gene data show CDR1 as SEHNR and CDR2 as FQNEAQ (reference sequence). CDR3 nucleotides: TGTGCCAGCAGCTCCGGGACAGAGAACAATGAGCAGTTCTTC. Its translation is CASSSGTENNEQFF.

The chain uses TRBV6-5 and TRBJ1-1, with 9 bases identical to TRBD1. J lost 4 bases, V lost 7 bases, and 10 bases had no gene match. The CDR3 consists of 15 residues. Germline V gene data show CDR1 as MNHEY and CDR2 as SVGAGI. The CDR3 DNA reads TGTGCCAGCACCTCACAGGGGGCCGGTTCCACTGAAGCTTTCTTT. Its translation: CASTSQGAGSTEAFF.

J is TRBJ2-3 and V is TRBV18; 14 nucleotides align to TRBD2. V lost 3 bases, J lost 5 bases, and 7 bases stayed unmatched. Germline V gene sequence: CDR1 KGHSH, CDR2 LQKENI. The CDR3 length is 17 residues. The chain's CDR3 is CASSPVGLAGVEDTQYF. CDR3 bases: TGTGCCAGCTCACCTGTGGGACTAGCGGGGGTAGAAGATACGCAGTATTTT.

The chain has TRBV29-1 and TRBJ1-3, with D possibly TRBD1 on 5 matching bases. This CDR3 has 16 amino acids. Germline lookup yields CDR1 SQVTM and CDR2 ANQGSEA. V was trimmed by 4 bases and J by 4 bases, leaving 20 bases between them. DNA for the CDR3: TGCAGCGTTGTAGTCCCCGGCAGGGTGTTGGGAAACACCATATATTTT. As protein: CSVVVPGRVLGNTIYF.

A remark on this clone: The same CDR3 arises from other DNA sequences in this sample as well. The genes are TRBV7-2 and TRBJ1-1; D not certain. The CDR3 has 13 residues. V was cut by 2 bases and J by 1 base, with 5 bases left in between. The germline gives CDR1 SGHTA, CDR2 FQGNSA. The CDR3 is CASSLTQNTEAFF. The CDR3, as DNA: TGTGCCAGCAGCTTAACTCAGAACACTGAAGCTTTCTTT. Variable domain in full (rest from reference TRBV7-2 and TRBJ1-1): GAGVSQSPSNKVTEKGKDVELRCDPISGHTALYWYRQSLGQGLEFLIYFQGNSAPDKSGLPSDRFSAERTGGSVSTLTIQRTQQEDSAVYLCASSLTQNTEAFFGQGTRLTVV.